Listed below are T cell receptor beta chains from one sample, sequenced in a study of blood T cell repertoires in COVID-19. Data came from immunoSEQ multiplex PCR; TCRdb stores just in-frame clones and leaves some out. Of 300,000 to 350,000 clones in the sample, 83% were seen once. Material: peripheral blood. These receptor sequences come from a man aged 25 to 40 with active or convalescent COVID-19. Each CDR3 is given with its conserved first and last residue. The order of the fields is V gene, J gene, clone size, D gene, CDR3 DNA, CDR3 protein. The D gene is left open where the match is weak. Rows may omit the clone size; those that give it use once, few, many or a size class.

V: TRBV11-2; J: TRBJ2-2; size: NA; D: TRBD2; DNA: TGTGCCAGCAGCTTAGATCTAGCGGGAGCCGGGGAGCTGTTTTTT; CDR3: CASSLDLAGAGELFF
V: TRBV2; J: TRBJ2-1; size: NA; D: NA; DNA: TGTGCCAGCAGTCCTTGGCCAGGCAATGAGCAGTTCTTC; CDR3: CASSPWPGNEQFF
V: TRBV5-1; J: TRBJ2-7; size: once; D: TRBD1; DNA: TGCGCCAGCAGCTGGACAGGGTCTCGGTCCGAGCAGTACTTC; CDR3: CASSWTGSRSEQYF
V: TRBV7-2; J: TRBJ2-3; size: NA; D: NA; DNA: TGTGCCAGCAGCTTAGGACTGATCACAGATACGCAGTATTTT; CDR3: CASSLGLITDTQYF
V: TRBV7-6; J: TRBJ1-6; size: few; D: TRBD1; DNA: TGTGCCAGCAGTTTGACAGGGATTAACTCCTATAATTCACCCCTCCACTTT; CDR3: CASSLTGINSYNSPLHF
V: TRBV9; J: TRBJ2-7; size: once; D: NA; DNA: TGTGCCAGCAGCGTGACTGTTTCGGGTTACGAGCAGTACTTC; CDR3: CASSVTVSGYEQYF
V: TRBV14; J: TRBJ2-5; size: few; D: NA; DNA: TGTGCCAGCAGCCAAGACATGGACAGCGGAGTAGAGACCCAGTACTTC; CDR3: CASSQDMDSGVETQYF
V: TRBV11-2; J: TRBJ2-7; size: NA; D: NA; DNA: TGTGCCAGCAGCTTAGGGCCCTTCGACGAGCAGTACTTC; CDR3: CASSLGPFDEQYF
V: TRBV6-5; J: TRBJ2-3; size: few; D: NA; DNA: TGTGCCAGCAGTTACTCGTCCGGGGGAGATACGCAGTATTTT; CDR3: CASSYSSGGDTQYF
V: TRBV19; J: TRBJ2-7; size: NA; D: NA; DNA: TGTGCCAGTAGCCCTCGACAGGGAGGCACCTACGAGCAGTACTTC; CDR3: CASSPRQGGTYEQYF
V: TRBV5-8; J: TRBJ2-7; size: NA; D: NA; DNA: TGTGCCAGCAGCTTGGAAGGGGACTACGAGCAGTACTTC; CDR3: CASSLEGDYEQYF
V: TRBV30; J: TRBJ2-7; size: NA; D: NA; DNA: TGTGCCTGGAGTTTGGGACACACCTACGAGCAGTACTTC; CDR3: CAWSLGHTYEQYF
V: TRBV29-1; J: TRBJ2-7; size: NA; D: NA; DNA: TGCAGCGTTAGTGGAGACCCCAAGCAGTACTTC; CDR3: CSVSGDPKQYF
V: TRBV6-5; J: TRBJ1-5; size: NA; D: NA; DNA: TGTGCCAGCAGCCCCGACTACCTTAATCAGCCCCAGCATTTT; CDR3: CASSPDYLNQPQHF
V: TRBV18; J: TRBJ1-2; size: NA; D: TRBD1; DNA: TGTGCCAGCTCACCTTCGGACAGGAGAGACAATGGCTACACCTTC; CDR3: CASSPSDRRDNGYTF
V: TRBV29-1; J: TRBJ2-2; size: few; D: TRBD2; DNA: TGCAGCGTTGAAGAAGCGGGAGTCAGCACCGGGGAGCTGTTTTTT; CDR3: CSVEEAGVSTGELFF
V: TRBV6-6; J: TRBJ1-6; size: NA; D: NA; DNA: TGTGCCAGCAGTTACGGGCTGGGGGCATTCCTCCACTTT; CDR3: CASSYGLGAFLHF
V: TRBV15; J: TRBJ1-5; size: NA; D: NA; DNA: TGTGCCACCAGCAGAACCTATAGGGGGTTCAATCAGCCCCAGCATTTT; CDR3: CATSRTYRGFNQPQHF
V: TRBV24-1; J: TRBJ2-2; size: NA; D: NA; DNA: TGTGCCACCAGTGACGTTAGCGGAGGAGACACCGGGGAGCTGTTTTTT; CDR3: CATSDVSGGDTGELFF
V: TRBV4-1; J: TRBJ1-1; size: NA; D: NA; DNA: TGCGCCAGCAGCCAAGATTCGCGGGGCAGGTTTGAAGCTTTCTTT; CDR3: CASSQDSRGRFEAFF
V: TRBV4-1; J: TRBJ2-5; size: NA; D: NA; DNA: TGCGCCAGCAGCCAAGAATTAGCGGAAGAGACCCAGTACTTC; CDR3: CASSQELAEETQYF
V: TRBV19; J: TRBJ2-2; size: NA; D: NA; DNA: TGTGCCAGTAGTATGTTAAAGATGGGGGGGAACACCGGGGAGCTGTTTTTT; CDR3: CASSMLKMGGNTGELFF
V: TRBV5-1; J: TRBJ1-1; size: few; D: NA; DNA: TGCGCCAGCAGCTTTTCCGGCACTGAAGCTTTCTTT; CDR3: CASSFSGTEAFF
V: TRBV27; J: TRBJ2-3; size: NA; D: NA; DNA: TGTGCCAGCAGTTTGCAGGGGATAACTCCAGATACGCAGTATTTT; CDR3: CASSLQGITPDTQYF
V: TRBV28; J: TRBJ2-2; size: NA; D: NA; DNA: TGTGCCAGCCTTAACAGGGTATTGAACACCGGGGAGCTGTTTTTT; CDR3: CASLNRVLNTGELFF
V: TRBV28; J: TRBJ2-7; size: NA; D: NA; DNA: TGTGCCAGCAGTTTCCCTGGACAGAACTACGAGCAGTACTTC; CDR3: CASSFPGQNYEQYF
V: TRBV30; J: TRBJ2-7; size: NA; D: NA; DNA: TGTGCCTGGACCCCCTCAGAGGTTAACGAGCAGTACTTC; CDR3: CAWTPSEVNEQYF
V: TRBV4-1; J: TRBJ1-4; size: NA; D: NA; DNA: TGCGCCAGCAGCCAAGATCGCGGGGAGAACGAAAAACTGTTTTTT; CDR3: CASSQDRGENEKLFF
V: TRBV5-1; J: TRBJ1-4; size: NA; D: NA; DNA: TGCGCCAGCAGCACCACAGGGATTAATGAAAAACTGTTTTTT; CDR3: CASSTTGINEKLFF
V: TRBV7-9; J: TRBJ1-2; size: NA; D: NA; DNA: TGTGCCAGCACCTTATCTGCCCAGGGATTATATGGCTACACCTTC; CDR3: CASTLSAQGLYGYTF
V: TRBV30; J: TRBJ1-5; size: NA; D: NA; DNA: TGTGCCTGGAGTGGCGGGTCCGAGGGCAATCAGCCCCAGCATTTT; CDR3: CAWSGGSEGNQPQHF
V: TRBV11-2; J: TRBJ2-7; size: NA; D: NA; DNA: TGTGCCAGCAGCTCCCACAGGGTTAGCTCCTACGAGCAGTACTTC; CDR3: CASSSHRVSSYEQYF
V: TRBV15; J: TRBJ1-1; size: NA; D: NA; DNA: TGTGCCACCACTCCTGGGGGGGCCAGCGGCACTGAAGCTTTCTTT; CDR3: CATTPGGASGTEAFF
V: TRBV11-3; J: TRBJ2-7; size: NA; D: NA; DNA: TGTGCCAGCAGCTTGAAGCTCCGGGACACCCTCCGCCACGAGCAGTACTTC; CDR3: CASSLKLRDTLRHEQYF
V: TRBV15; J: TRBJ2-7; size: many; D: NA; DNA: TGTGCCACCGCTTCCGAGCGAGGGTCCTACGAGCAGTACTTC; CDR3: CATASERGSYEQYF
V: TRBV30; J: TRBJ2-3; size: NA; D: NA; DNA: TGTGCCTGGAGTCCCGGTCCTCCAGATACGCAGTATTTT; CDR3: CAWSPGPPDTQYF
V: TRBV6-2/TRBV6-3; J: TRBJ2-1; size: NA; D: NA; DNA: TGTGCCAGCAGTGGTGCTCCTACCACCCTAAGGGGGATAGGGATGAATGAGCAGTTCTTC; CDR3: CASSGAPTTLRGIGMNEQFF
V: TRBV24-1; J: TRBJ2-7; size: NA; D: NA; DNA: TGTGCCACCAGTAGGGGAAACGAGCAGTACTTC; CDR3: CATSRGNEQYF
V: TRBV25-1; J: TRBJ1-6; size: NA; D: NA; DNA: TGTGCCAGCAGTCGGGGTACCAATTCACCCCTCCACTTT; CDR3: CASSRGTNSPLHF
V: TRBV15; J: TRBJ1-6; size: once; D: NA; DNA: TGTGCCACCAGGAGCGGGGGGCAGAATAATTCACCCCTCCACTTT; CDR3: CATRSGGQNNSPLHF
V: TRBV2; J: TRBJ1-4; size: NA; D: NA; DNA: TGTGCCAGCAGGGCCAAGACCGGGACATACGAAAAACTGTTTTTT; CDR3: CASRAKTGTYEKLFF
V: TRBV5-5; J: TRBJ1-2; size: NA; D: NA; DNA: TGTGCCAGCAGCTTGGCCACAGGCGGCGTCTATGGCTACACCTTC; CDR3: CASSLATGGVYGYTF
V: TRBV7-2; J: TRBJ1-3; size: NA; D: NA; DNA: TGTGCCAGCAGGGGAGGGGATGGAAACACCATATATTTT; CDR3: CASRGGDGNTIYF
V: TRBV5-1; J: TRBJ2-3; size: NA; D: TRBD2; DNA: TGCGCCAGCAGCTTGGAGCTGGGACTAGCATTCCCAGATACGCAGTATTTT; CDR3: CASSLELGLAFPDTQYF
V: TRBV24-1; J: TRBJ2-7; size: few; D: TRBD1; DNA: TGTGCCACCAGTGAGGTCCGGGACAGGGTGTACGAGCAGTACTTC; CDR3: CATSEVRDRVYEQYF
V: TRBV9; J: TRBJ1-2; size: NA; D: NA; DNA: TGTGCCAGCAGCGTAGCAGACAGAGACTATGGCTACACCTTC; CDR3: CASSVADRDYGYTF
V: TRBV19; J: TRBJ2-7; size: few; D: NA; DNA: TGTGCCAGTAGTACCCTCCCGCGAGGCGAGCAGTACTTC; CDR3: CASSTLPRGEQYF
V: TRBV5-6; J: TRBJ2-1; size: NA; D: NA; DNA: TGTGCCAGCAGCGCCGGGACTGCTCTGTATGAGCAGTTCTTC; CDR3: CASSAGTALYEQFF
V: TRBV2; J: TRBJ2-3; size: NA; D: TRBD2; DNA: TGTGCCAGCAGGGGACTAGCTATCACAGATACGCAGTATTTT; CDR3: CASRGLAITDTQYF
V: TRBV3-1/TRBV3-2; J: TRBJ2-1; size: once; D: TRBD1; DNA: TGTGCCAGCAGCCACAACAGGGGGCGCCAAAATGAGCAGTTCTTC; CDR3: CASSHNRGRQNEQFF
V: TRBV28; J: TRBJ1-2; size: NA; D: NA; DNA: TGTGCCAGCAGTTTACCTTTCGGGGGGCAGGGCCGGGGCTACACCTTC; CDR3: CASSLPFGGQGRGYTF
V: TRBV24-1; J: TRBJ1-1; size: NA; D: TRBD1; DNA: TGTGCCACCAGCCAGGGGGCGAACACTGAAGCTTTCTTT; CDR3: CATSQGANTEAFF